This paragraph covers one T cell receptor (beta chain) sequence. The sample is drawn from a study of blood T cell repertoires in COVID-19. The overall study: COVID-19 samples from acute and convalescent phases originated in the United States, Italy and Spain. PBMCs, B-cell-depleted T cells, or T cells provided the cDNA or gDNA that made up the material.

Original analysis: Estimation of nucleated cell counts relied on the amplification of reference gene primers. Libraries were prepared by immunoSEQ multiplex PCR; TCRdb keeps only in-frame clonotypes and omits some of them. That table furnishes V, J and clone size, whereas the DNA furnished D and trimming. This table holds some 78,000 clones, 86% found once. The trim removed 4 bases at V and 4 bases at J, leaving 8 bases unmatched. The CDR3 is 16 residues long. Germline-derived CDR1 and CDR2 are MNHEY and SMNVEV (reference sequence). The sequence was obtained from a man in his fifties with active or convalescent COVID-19. The chain employs TRBV27 and TRBJ2-2; TRBD1 agrees at 8 bases. What was sequenced was peripheral blood. CDR3 amino acids: CASSSGQDLGTGELFF. The CDR3 coding sequence is TGTGCCAGCAGTTCGGGACAGGATCTGGGCACCGGGGAGCTGTTTTTT.